This entry lists 13 T cell receptor beta chains sequenced from one sample in a study of OX40 agonist ivuxolimab in advanced cancers. Measured with immunoSEQ multiplex PCR; TCRdb has only the in-frame clones, and not every one. The data contain 58,000 or so clones, 75% to 90% of them seen just once; the ten biggest clones take up 2.5% to 3.5%. Sequenced here: CD4+ or CD8+ T cells sorted from blood, sampled in a trial of the OX40 agonist ivuxolimab. These receptors all come from an adult with an advanced solid tumor such as melanoma, head and neck, liver or kidney cancer.

The J gene is TRBJ2-5, the V gene TRBV7-8; TRBD2 matches at 8 bases. The CDR3 contains 16 residues. Looked up from germline, CDR1 is SGHVS and CDR2 is FQNEAQ. With 7 bases clipped from V and 1 base from J, the junction kept 11 bases outside the gene matches. CDR3 region: CASTQSGAGGQETQYF. The CDR3 DNA reads TGTGCCAGCACTCAAAGTGGGGCGGGGGGCCAAGAGACCCAGTACTTC.

The chain employs TRBV15 and TRBJ1-4, with D perhaps TRBD1 (5 bases). V was clipped by 6 bases and J by 5 bases, with 16 bases between them. The CDR3 is 15 residues long. Per the germline V gene, CDR1 is LNHNV and CDR2 is YYDKDF (reference sequence). The CDR3 sequence is CATSRLRVENEKLFF. CDR3 DNA: TGTGCCACCAGTAGACTCAGGGTGGAGAATGAAAAACTGTTTTTT.

This chain joins TRBV6-6 and TRBJ1-2; 7 bases are shared with TRBD1. This CDR3 has 14 residues. Per the germline V gene, CDR1 is MNHNY and CDR2 is SVGAGI (reference sequence). V shed 6 bases, J shed 0 bases, and the junction held 4 bases outside the gene matches. The CDR3, as DNA: TGTGCCAGCAGCCCCCAGGGGGCTAACTATGGCTACACCTTC. Encoded protein: CASSPQGANYGYTF.

This clone was counted once. The chain links TRBV29-1 to TRBJ1-5; tentatively, D is TRBD1 (6 bases). V lost 5 bases to trimming and J lost 6 bases, with 14 bases between them. The germline V gene encodes CDR1 SQVTM and CDR2 ANQGSEA. The CDR3 loop spans 13 amino acids. CDR3 sequence reads: CSVSWGATQPQHF. The CDR3 DNA is TGCAGCGTTAGCTGGGGGGCGACTCAGCCCCAGCATTTT.

The CDR3 nucleotides read TGTGCCAGCTCACCTTCGGGACAGCCCTATGGCTACACCTTC. This codes for CASSPSGQPYGYTF. The chain has TRBV18 and TRBJ1-2; the match to TRBD1 covers 7 bases. This CDR3 region has 14 residues. The trim removed 3 bases at V and 4 bases at J, leaving 5 bases unmatched. Germline assignment: CDR1 KGHSH and CDR2 LQKENI.

The chain joins TRBV28 to TRBJ1-4; possibly TRBD1 for D (5 bases). V lost 6 bases and J 7 bases, leaving 15 bases between the germline ends. The CDR3 consists of 14 residues. Per germline, CDR1 MDHEN and CDR2 SYDVKM. This CDR3 is CASRLPRGGEKLFF. DNA of the CDR3: TGTGCCAGCAGACTTCCCCGGGGCGGTGAAAAACTGTTTTTT.

V is TRBV5-1 and J is TRBJ2-7; TRBD1 matches 9 bases. This CDR3 region has 14 residues. The germline V gene has CDR1 SGHRS and CDR2 YFSETQ. Unmatched junction bases numbered 4, after V lost 3 bases and J lost 3 bases. The DNA for the CDR3 is TGCGCCAGCAGCTCGATGACAGGGGGCTACGAGCAGTACTTC. Its protein is CASSSMTGGYEQYF.

V usage is TRBV5-4 and J usage is TRBJ1-2; a weak D match, TRBD1 (5 bases). Trimming stripped 3 bases from V and 5 bases from J, with 17 bases between. CDR1 SGHNT and CDR2 YYREEE come from the germline V gene (reference sequence). This CDR3 contains 15 residues. CDR3 amino acids: CASSSSGGFGYGYTF. For the CDR3, the DNA is TGTGCCAGCAGCTCGTCTGGGGGATTCGGGTATGGCTACACCTTC.

The chain has TRBV6-5 and TRBJ1-6; D unclear. Trimming took 2 bases from V and 8 from J, leaving 10 bases between them. The CDR3 is 14 residues long. Germline assignment: CDR1 MNHEY and CDR2 SVGAGI. This chain's CDR3 is CASSYNQRHSPLHF. CDR3 coding DNA: TGTGCCAGCAGTTACAACCAGCGCCATTCACCCCTCCACTTT.

The rearrangement uses TRBV7-9 and TRBJ1-1, with D maybe TRBD1 (6 bases). Germline V lookup: CDR1 SEHNR, CDR2 FQNEAQ (reference sequence). The CDR3 is 14 amino acids. With 7 bases removed from V and 3 bases from J, the gap between germline ends came to 15 bases. The CDR3 sequence: CASNDVEGDTEAFF. The CDR3 DNA reads as TGTGCCAGCAACGACGTGGAGGGGGACACTGAAGCTTTCTTT.

This chain joins TRBV28 and TRBJ1-3; 7 bases map to TRBD1. The CDR3 length is 14 residues. Per germline, CDR1 MDHEN and CDR2 SYDVKM. J gave up 4 bases and V 5 bases, and 5 bases lay outside the gene matches. The CDR3 bases are TGTGCCAGCAGTCTCGACAGGGTGGGAAACACCATATATTTT. Its protein is CASSLDRVGNTIYF.

The chain has TRBV30 and TRBJ2-7; 10 bases map to TRBD1. Germline V gene lookup returns CDR1 GTSNPN and CDR2 SVGIG (reference sequence). The V and J ends lost 5 bases and 4 bases, in that order; junction bases with no gene match: 11. The CDR3 is 15 residues long. The CDR3 coding sequence is TGTGCCTGGCAAATCCGGAGGACAGGGGGGTACGAGCAGTACTTC. Translating it yields CAWQIRRTGGYEQYF.

The chain employs TRBV5-4 and TRBJ2-7; the match to TRBD2 covers 8 bases. Per the germline V gene, CDR1 is SGHNT and CDR2 is YYREEE (reference sequence). Trimming at V came to 4 bases and at J to 4 bases, leaving 13 bases not matched to a gene. The CDR3 covers 16 residues. The CDR3, as DNA: TGTGCCAGCAGCCCCGCTTCGGGGGGGACGGGGTACGAGCAGTACTTC. Protein: CASSPASGGTGYEQYF.